This T cell receptor beta chain was recovered during a study of T-cell memory formation after mild COVID-19. The wider study: TCR clusters were largely donor specific.

Whole-study findings and limits: The authors did not confirm SARS-CoV-2 specificity of second-wave clones peaking day 37.

Germline assignment: CDR1 LGHNA and CDR2 YNFKEQ. The CDR3 covers 15 residues. V lost 1 base and J lost 0, with 6 bases in between. With respect to this clonotype: What it binds is not known.

The 5'RACE method, run with constant-segment primers, produced TCR alpha and TCR beta cDNA libraries (carrying sample barcodes and UMIs). TCRdb re-called the 5' RACE reads with MiXCR, one entry per CDR3 protein. The table lists fewer than 700,000 distinct CDR3 sequences, 20% to 25% of them singletons. The chain recombines TRBV4-2 with TRBJ2-2; no clear D gene. The sequence was collected from an adult woman who had mild COVID-19 (a few samples of this study predate the infection). Cell type and time point are not known. Sequenced input: PBMCs or a T cell subset sorted from them (not recorded which). The CDR3 nucleotides read TGTGCCAGCAGCCAAGTATCCCCGAACACCGGGGAGCTGTTTTTT. Its translation is CASSQVSPNTGELFF.